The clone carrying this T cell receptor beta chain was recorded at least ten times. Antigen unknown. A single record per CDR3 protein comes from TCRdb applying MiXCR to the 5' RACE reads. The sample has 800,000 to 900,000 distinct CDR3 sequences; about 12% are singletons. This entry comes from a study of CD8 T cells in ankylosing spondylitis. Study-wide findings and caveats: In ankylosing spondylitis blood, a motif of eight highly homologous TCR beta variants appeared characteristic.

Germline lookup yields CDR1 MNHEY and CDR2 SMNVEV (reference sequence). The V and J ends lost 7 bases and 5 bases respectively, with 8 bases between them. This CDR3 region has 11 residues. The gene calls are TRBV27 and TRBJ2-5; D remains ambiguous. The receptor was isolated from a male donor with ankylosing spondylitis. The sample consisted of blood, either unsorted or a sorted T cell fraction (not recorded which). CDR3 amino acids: CASTLGETQYF. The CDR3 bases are TGTGCCAGCACCCTAGGGGAGACCCAGTACTTC.